Given below is one T cell receptor (beta chain) in context. Generated by immunoSEQ multiplex PCR, the TCRdb table keeps only in-frame clones and is missing some. There are under 200,000 clones in the sample; about 85% occur only once, and about 1.2% lies in the top ten. This sample was included in a study of blood T cell repertoires in COVID-19. As for the study in general: Samples came from the United States, Italy and Spain, spanning acute and convalescent COVID-19. T cells, B-cell-depleted T cells, or PBMCs provided the cDNA or gDNA that served as material.

Germline lookup yields CDR1 MNHEY and CDR2 SVGAGI. CDR3 length: 14 amino acids. After removal of 10 bases from V and 6 bases from J, the junction contained 9 bases not matched to a gene. The clonotype was recovered from a man in his 60s who had recovered from COVID-19. V usage is TRBV6-5 and J usage is TRBJ2-7, with 13 bases fitting TRBD2. Sequenced input: peripheral blood. As DNA, the CDR3 is TGTGCCACCCGAAAGGGACTAGCGGGGATCGAGCAGTACTTC. Protein product: CATRKGLAGIEQYF.